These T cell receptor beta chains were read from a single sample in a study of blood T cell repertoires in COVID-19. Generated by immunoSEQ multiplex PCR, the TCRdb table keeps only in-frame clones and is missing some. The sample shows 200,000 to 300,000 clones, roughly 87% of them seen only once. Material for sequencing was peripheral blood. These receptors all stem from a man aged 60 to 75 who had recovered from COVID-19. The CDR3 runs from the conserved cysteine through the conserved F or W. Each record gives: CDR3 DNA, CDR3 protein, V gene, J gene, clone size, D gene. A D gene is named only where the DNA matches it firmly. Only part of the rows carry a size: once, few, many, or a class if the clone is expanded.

CDR3nt: TGTGCCAGCAGTGAAAGGACCAGTAGGGGCACCGGCTACACCTTC
CDR3aa: CASSERTSRGTGYTF
v_gene: TRBV6-1
j_gene: TRBJ1-2
abundance: -
d_gene: -

CDR3nt: TGTGCCAGCAGCCAAGAACCAGAAGGAAACACCATATATTTT
CDR3aa: CASSQEPEGNTIYF
v_gene: TRBV3-1/TRBV3-2
j_gene: TRBJ1-3
abundance: -
d_gene: -

CDR3nt: TGTGCCAGCAGTGAGGACAGGGAACACTATGGCTACACCTTC
CDR3aa: CASSEDREHYGYTF
v_gene: TRBV6-1
j_gene: TRBJ1-2
abundance: -
d_gene: TRBD1

CDR3nt: TGCAGCGTTGAAGATCGTGGAAACAGGGGCTCCTACAATGAGCAGTTCTTC
CDR3aa: CSVEDRGNRGSYNEQFF
v_gene: TRBV29-1
j_gene: TRBJ2-1
abundance: -
d_gene: TRBD1

CDR3nt: TGTGCCAGCAGTTTACAGGGGGCGGGTGAAAAACTGTTTTTT
CDR3aa: CASSLQGAGEKLFF
v_gene: TRBV27
j_gene: TRBJ1-4
abundance: once
d_gene: TRBD1

CDR3nt: TGTGCCAGCAACGCGGCGGGGGGGAAGACAGATACGCAGTATTTT
CDR3aa: CASNAAGGKTDTQYF
v_gene: TRBV6-5
j_gene: TRBJ2-3
abundance: -
d_gene: TRBD2

CDR3nt: TGTGCCAGCAGCCCCAGGGACCGGGACTTGTACAATGAGCAGTTCTTC
CDR3aa: CASSPRDRDLYNEQFF
v_gene: TRBV9
j_gene: TRBJ2-1
abundance: -
d_gene: -

CDR3nt: TGCGCCAGCAGCTTGGCCGCGTGGGCCTCTGGAAACACCATATATTTT
CDR3aa: CASSLAAWASGNTIYF
v_gene: TRBV5-1
j_gene: TRBJ1-3
abundance: -
d_gene: -

CDR3nt: TGTGCCAGCAGCCCACCGGGACAGGGTAACGACGAGCAGTACTTC
CDR3aa: CASSPPGQGNDEQYF
v_gene: TRBV7-9
j_gene: TRBJ2-7
abundance: -
d_gene: TRBD1

CDR3nt: TGTGCCAGCAGGTATCCGGGACAGACTAATGAAAAACTGTTTTTT
CDR3aa: CASRYPGQTNEKLFF
v_gene: TRBV2
j_gene: TRBJ1-4
abundance: -
d_gene: TRBD1

CDR3nt: TGTGCCAGCAAGGCGGGACTAGCGGGGGGGATAGATACGCAGTATTTT
CDR3aa: CASKAGLAGGIDTQYF
v_gene: TRBV2
j_gene: TRBJ2-3
abundance: -
d_gene: TRBD2

CDR3nt: TGTGCCAGCAGTGACGCCTTAGGGGGCGGGGTGAGGGGCAATGAGCAGTTCTTC
CDR3aa: CASSDALGGGVRGNEQFF
v_gene: TRBV6-1
j_gene: TRBJ2-1
abundance: -
d_gene: -

CDR3nt: TGTGCCAGCAGCCCACAGGGCGCGGCGTGGGGGAACACTGAAGCTTTCTTT
CDR3aa: CASSPQGAAWGNTEAFF
v_gene: TRBV3-1/TRBV3-2
j_gene: TRBJ1-1
abundance: -
d_gene: -

CDR3nt: TGTGCCAGCAGCTTCCGGGACAGGGTTGCTGGCTACACCTTC
CDR3aa: CASSFRDRVAGYTF
v_gene: TRBV9
j_gene: TRBJ1-2
abundance: -
d_gene: TRBD1

CDR3nt: TGTGCCAGCATTCAGGTTAACACCGGGGAGCTGTTTTTT
CDR3aa: CASIQVNTGELFF
v_gene: TRBV6-6
j_gene: TRBJ2-2
abundance: once
d_gene: -

CDR3nt: TGTGCCAGCAGCCTCTCAAACATTCAGTACTTC
CDR3aa: CASSLSNIQYF
v_gene: TRBV12-3/TRBV12-4
j_gene: TRBJ2-4
abundance: many
d_gene: -

CDR3nt: TGTGCCAGCAGTGAATCGGCTAGCGGGGGTACAGATACGCAGTATTTT
CDR3aa: CASSESASGGTDTQYF
v_gene: TRBV6-1
j_gene: TRBJ2-3
abundance: once
d_gene: TRBD2

CDR3nt: TGTGCCAGCAGCTTAGCCCGACAGGGCTTTATTAATGAAAAACTGTTTTTT
CDR3aa: CASSLARQGFINEKLFF
v_gene: TRBV11-2
j_gene: TRBJ1-4
abundance: -
d_gene: TRBD1

CDR3nt: TGTGCCAGCGGTGCGACGGGGGCAACTAATGAAAAACTGTTTTTT
CDR3aa: CASGATGATNEKLFF
v_gene: TRBV5-6
j_gene: TRBJ1-4
abundance: -
d_gene: -

CDR3nt: TGTGCCATCAGGAAGCGAGACGGCACAGATACGCAGTATTTT
CDR3aa: CAIRKRDGTDTQYF
v_gene: TRBV10-3
j_gene: TRBJ2-3
abundance: -
d_gene: -

CDR3nt: TGCGCCAGCAGAACGGGACTAGCGGGGGGGCCAGATACGCAGTATTTT
CDR3aa: CASRTGLAGGPDTQYF
v_gene: TRBV10-2
j_gene: TRBJ2-3
abundance: once
d_gene: TRBD2

CDR3nt: TGTGCCAGCAGTTTCGGGAGGGTTAACACTGAAGCTTTCTTT
CDR3aa: CASSFGRVNTEAFF
v_gene: TRBV27
j_gene: TRBJ1-1
abundance: -
d_gene: -

CDR3nt: TGTGCCAGTCACAGCAGCTCCTATAATTCACCCCTCCACTTT
CDR3aa: CASHSSSYNSPLHF
v_gene: TRBV28
j_gene: TRBJ1-6
abundance: -
d_gene: -